These 26 T cell receptor beta chains were sequenced from one sample in a study of control samples from healthy donors and cancer patients. Libraries were prepared by immunoSEQ multiplex PCR; TCRdb keeps only in-frame clonotypes and omits some of them. The table has some 90,000 clones, approximately 90% seen once. The sample consisted of blood. These receptors were obtained from a woman younger than 45 in good health.

The gene calls are TRBV7-8 and TRBJ2-1; 12 positions agree with TRBD2. Trimming cost V 5 bases and J 8 bases; bases outside gene matches: 10. CDR3 size: 16 residues. CDR1 and CDR2 from the germline V gene are SGHVS and FQNEAQ. The CDR3 protein is CASSPYRLAGGYEQFF. CDR3 nucleotides: TGTGCCAGCAGCCCGTATCGGCTAGCGGGAGGGTATGAGCAGTTCTTC. The variable domain in full, completed from reference TRBV7-8 and TRBJ2-1, reads GAGVSQSPRYKVAKRGQDVALRCDPISGHVSLFWYQQALGQGPEFLTYFQNEAQLDKSGLPSDRFFAERPEGSVSTLKIQRTQQEDSAVYLCASSPYRLAGGYEQFFGPGTRLTVL.

This rearrangement joins TRBV6-1 to TRBJ1-5; 10 bases are a match to TRBD1. The V and J ends lost 4 bases and 1 base, in that order; junction bases with no gene match: 7. Germline V gene data show CDR1 as MNHNS and CDR2 as SASEGT. The CDR3 length is 17 residues. CDR3 DNA sequence: TGTGCCAGCAGTGCCGGGACAGGGGCTACAAGCAATCAGCCCCAGCATTTT. Protein product: CASSAGTGATSNQPQHF.

This clone was picked up a small number of times. The chain employs TRBV28 and TRBJ2-3; 11 positions match TRBD2. The V and J ends lost 6 bases and 1 base, in that order; junction bases with no gene match: 3. Germline V CDR1 and CDR2: MDHEN, SYDVKM. This CDR3 is built from 15 residues. In DNA, the CDR3 is TGTGCCAGCAGAAAACTAGCGGGGGGCACAGATACGCAGTATTTT. This encodes CASRKLAGGTDTQYF.

The chain uses TRBV19 and TRBJ1-1; 11 nucleotides align to TRBD1. V shed 5 bases, J shed 3 bases, and the junction held 2 bases outside the gene matches. Per germline, CDR1 LNHDA and CDR2 SQIVND (reference sequence). The CDR3 spans 14 residues. Written as DNA, the CDR3 is TGTGCCAGTAGTCGGGACAGGGGGTACACTGAAGCTTTCTTT. This gives the protein CASSRDRGYTEAFF. The full variable domain, its missing parts supplied by reference TRBV19 and TRBJ1-1, is DGGITQSPKYLFRKEGQNVTLSCEQNLNHDAMYWYRQDPGQGLRLIYYSQIVNDFQKGDIAEGYSVSREKKESFPLTVTSAQKNPTAFYLCASSRDRGYTEAFFGQGTRLTVV.

The V gene is TRBV28, the J gene TRBJ1-1; D gene unclear. The CDR3 contains 11 residues. V was shortened by 6 bases and J by 7 bases, with 9 bases between the two germline ends. Germline values: CDR1 MDHEN, CDR2 SYDVKM. CDR3 sequence reads: CASRLQFEAFF. The CDR3 bases are TGTGCCAGCAGGTTACAATTTGAAGCTTTCTTT.

The sample holds a few counts of this clone. The rearrangement links TRBV14 to TRBJ2-1; 8 nucleotides align to TRBD2. Germline V lookup: CDR1 SGHDN, CDR2 FVKESK. V trimming: 2 bases; J trimming: 9 bases; junction bases outside the gene matches: 3. The CDR3 is made up of 13 amino acids. CDR3 in DNA: TGTGCCAGCAGCCAATTCGGGGGGGGTGAGCAGTTCTTC. Translated: CASSQFGGGEQFF.

This sequence joins TRBV27 and TRBJ1-2, with D possibly being TRBD1 (5 bases). The germline V gene has CDR1 MNHEY and CDR2 SMNVEV (reference sequence). The CDR3 runs to 13 residues. V was pared by 5 bases and J by 2 bases, with 9 bases between. The chain's CDR3 is CASSRDGNYGYTF. For the CDR3, the DNA is TGTGCCAGCAGTCGGGACGGAAACTATGGCTACACCTTC.

This rearrangement joins TRBV3-1 (or the pseudogene TRBV3-2) to TRBJ1-1; no firm D call. Germline V gives CDR1 LGHDT, CDR2 YNNKEL (reference sequence). V lost 4 bases, J lost 4 bases, and 19 bases lay in between. CDR3 length: 16 amino acids. The CDR3 protein is CASSPPPGYGITEAFF. Written as DNA, the CDR3 is TGTGCCAGCAGCCCTCCCCCGGGGTATGGGATCACTGAAGCTTTCTTT.

This sequence joins TRBV10-3 and TRBJ2-7; TRBD2 matches at 8 bases. V was pared by 10 bases and J by 4 bases, with 12 bases of the junction left unmatched. CDR1 and CDR2 from the germline V gene are ENHRY and SYGVKD. There are 14 residues in the CDR3. The CDR3, as DNA: TGTGCCACTTGCATTAGCGGGAAGGAGTACGAGCAGTACTTC. This translates into CATCISGKEYEQYF.

The gene calls are TRBV2 and TRBJ2-7; D is perhaps TRBD2 (5 bases). The germline CDR1 and CDR2 sequences are SNHLY and FYNNEI. This CDR3 has 13 amino acids. Deletions cut 5 bases from V and 2 bases from J, with 10 bases between. CDR3 in DNA: TGTGCCAGCAGTTCACGGACTCCCTACGAGCAGTACTTC. Residues: CASSSRTPYEQYF.

The rearrangement joins TRBV14 to TRBJ2-1; D is undetermined. The CDR3 is 16 amino acids. Germline V gene data show CDR1 as SGHDN and CDR2 as FVKESK. V was clipped by 4 bases and J by 0 bases, with 13 bases between them. The CDR3 DNA follows: TGTGCCAGCAGCCCCTCAACTCTAGGCTCCTACAATGAGCAGTTCTTC. Translating gives CASSPSTLGSYNEQFF.

The V call is TRBV6-6, the J call TRBJ2-4; D is possibly TRBD2 (6 bases). The V gene's germline CDR1 is MNHNY and CDR2 SVGAGI (reference sequence). The CDR3 is made up of 15 amino acids. Trimming cost V 6 bases and J 3 bases, with 15 bases left between them. Here the CDR3 DNA reads TGTGCCAGCAGACTGGGGGGACGGAACAAAAACATTCAGTACTTC. Translated, it gives CASRLGGRNKNIQYF.

The rearrangement links TRBV7-8 to TRBJ1-5; D possibly corresponds to TRBD1 (5 bases). The germline V gene encodes CDR1 SGHVS and CDR2 FQNEAQ. The CDR3 is 14 amino acids. Between the trimmed V and J ends, which lost 1 base and 5 bases, there was a span of 9 bases. The CDR3 protein is CASSLETGYQPQHF. In nucleotides, the CDR3 is TGTGCCAGCAGCTTAGAAACAGGCTATCAGCCCCAGCATTTT.

This rearrangement joins TRBV5-4 to TRBJ2-1; D is ambiguous. V was trimmed by 5 bases and J by 4 bases, leaving 7 bases between them. The CDR3 runs to 12 residues. Germline values: CDR1 SGHNT, CDR2 YYREEE (reference sequence). CDR3: CASSTYYNEQFF. In DNA form, the CDR3 reads TGTGCCAGCAGTACCTATTACAATGAGCAGTTCTTC. The full variable domain, in which reference TRBV5-4 and TRBJ2-1 provide the parts outside the CDR3, is ETGVTQSPTHLIKTRGQQVTLRCSSQSGHNTVSWYQQALGQGPQFIFQYYREEENGRGNFPPRFSGLQFPNYSSELNVNALELDDSALYLCASSTYYNEQFFGPGTRLTVL.

The rearrangement uses TRBV30 and TRBJ2-1, with D possibly matching TRBD2 (6 bases). Germline CDR1 is GTSNPN and CDR2 is SVGIG (reference sequence). This CDR3 contains 13 residues. The V end lost 4 bases, the J end lost 3 bases, and 10 bases lay between the germline ends. Here the CDR3 DNA reads TGTGCCTGGATCCGCGGGGACTACAATGAGCAGTTCTTC. Translation gives CAWIRGDYNEQFF.

The rearrangement uses TRBV19 and TRBJ1-6; 7 bases map to TRBD1. The CDR3 runs to 12 residues. CDR1 is LNHDA and CDR2 is SQIVND in the germline V gene (reference sequence). Unmatched junction bases numbered 2, after V lost 6 bases and J lost 9 bases. Here the CDR3 reads CASRQGISPLHF. The DNA of the CDR3 is TGTGCCAGTAGACAGGGGATTTCACCCCTCCACTTT.

CDR3 in DNA: TGCAGCGTTGAGTGGGGCTCGAACTACGAGCAGTACTTC. Encoded protein: CSVEWGSNYEQYF. V usage is TRBV29-1 and J usage is TRBJ2-7, with a possible D match to TRBD1 (5 bases). V was shortened by 3 bases and J by 3 bases, with 12 bases between the two germline ends. CDR1 and CDR2 from the germline V gene are SQVTM and ANQGSEA. This CDR3 comprises 13 residues.

DNA of the CDR3: TGCGCCAGCAGTCCACAGCCCTCCTACGAGCAGTACTTC. As protein: CASSPQPSYEQYF. The chain couples TRBV10-2 to TRBJ2-7, with D unresolved. Germline CDR1 is WSHSY and CDR2 is SAAADI. V was clipped by 5 bases and J by 0 bases, with 8 bases between them. The CDR3 runs to 13 residues.

The chain recombines TRBV5-1 with TRBJ1-1; unclear D gene. The germline CDR1 and CDR2 sequences are SGHRS and YFSETQ. V gave up 0 bases and J gave up 11 bases, with 20 bases separating them. The CDR3 contains 15 residues. Written as DNA, the CDR3 is TGCGCCAGCAGCTTGGTGGCAGGAGTGCGGGGATGGGCTTTCTTT. It is translated as CASSLVAGVRGWAFF.

The chain is built from TRBV24-1 and TRBJ2-4; 7 nucleotides align to TRBD1. CDR3 length: 15 residues. Germline lookup yields CDR1 KGHDR and CDR2 SFDVKD. The trim removed 3 bases at V and 4 bases at J, leaving 5 bases unmatched. In nucleotides, the CDR3 is TGTGCCACCAGTGATCGACAGGGCGGGAAAAACATTCAGTACTTC. Translating it yields CATSDRQGGKNIQYF.

This CDR3 reads CASGPSTGNTEAFF. The CDR3 bases are TGTGCCAGCGGACCTTCGACCGGGAACACTGAAGCTTTCTTT. The chain is built from TRBV27 and TRBJ1-1, with no clear D. The CDR3 extends over 14 amino acids. The V and J ends lost 8 bases and 1 base respectively, with 14 bases between them. Germline V gives CDR1 MNHEY, CDR2 SMNVEV (reference sequence).

V is TRBV2 and J is TRBJ2-5, with D tentatively TRBD2 (5 bases). CDR3 length: 14 residues. CDR1 and CDR2 from the germline V gene are SNHLY and FYNNEI. Trimming removed 7 bases at V and 4 bases at J, with 16 bases between. CDR3 region: CASTWASWSETQYF. DNA for the CDR3: TGTGCCAGCACGTGGGCTAGCTGGTCAGAGACCCAGTACTTC.

DNA of the CDR3: TGCGCCAGCAGTCAACGGAGGGAAGAGACCCAGTACTTC. Translation gives CASSQRREETQYF. The V and J genes are TRBV23-1 and TRBJ2-5; maybe TRBD2 (6 bases). TRBV23-1 is filed as an ORF, its function uncertain. There are 13 residues in the CDR3. V was pared by 2 bases and J by 3 bases, with 7 bases between.

As DNA, the CDR3 is TGTGCCAGCAGTCAAACGACAGGGATCTACGAGCAGTACTTC. It codes for CASSQTTGIYEQYF. The chain recombines TRBV28 with TRBJ2-7; TRBD1 matches 7 bases. The germline CDR1 and CDR2 sequences are MDHEN and SYDVKM. Trimming took 5 bases from V and 3 from J; bases not matched to a gene: 7. CDR3 length equals 14 residues.

This chain connects TRBV19 to TRBJ2-3; 7 nucleotides align to TRBD2. CDR3 length equals 16 residues. Germline trimming cut 6 bases from V and 0 bases from J; bases unmatched to any gene: 9. Germline assignment: CDR1 LNHDA and CDR2 SQIVND (reference sequence). The CDR3 reads CASSLGGGTSTDTQYF. CDR3 nucleotides: TGTGCCAGTAGCCTGGGGGGGGGAACAAGCACAGATACGCAGTATTTT.

J is TRBJ1-1 and V is TRBV18; D is unclear. This CDR3 has 16 amino acids. CDR1 KGHSH and CDR2 LQKENI come from the germline V gene. Trimming pared 3 bases from V and 0 bases from J, leaving 14 bases between. CDR3 residues: CASSPLRVHLNTEAFF. The DNA for the CDR3 is TGTGCCAGCTCACCCCTCCGGGTCCACTTGAACACTGAAGCTTTCTTT.